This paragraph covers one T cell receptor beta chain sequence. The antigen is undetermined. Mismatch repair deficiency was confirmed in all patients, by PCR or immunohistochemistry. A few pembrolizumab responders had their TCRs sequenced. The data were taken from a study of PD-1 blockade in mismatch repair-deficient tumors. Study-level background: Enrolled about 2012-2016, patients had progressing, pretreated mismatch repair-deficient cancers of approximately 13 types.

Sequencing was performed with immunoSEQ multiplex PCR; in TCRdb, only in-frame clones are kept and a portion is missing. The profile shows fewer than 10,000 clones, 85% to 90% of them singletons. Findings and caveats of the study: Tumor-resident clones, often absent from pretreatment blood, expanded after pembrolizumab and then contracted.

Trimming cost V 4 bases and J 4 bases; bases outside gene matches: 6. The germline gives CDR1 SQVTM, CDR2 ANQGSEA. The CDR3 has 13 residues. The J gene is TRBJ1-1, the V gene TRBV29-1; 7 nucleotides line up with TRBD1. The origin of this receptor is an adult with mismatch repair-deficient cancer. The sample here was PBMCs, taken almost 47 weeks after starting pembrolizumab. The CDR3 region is CSVGGTVFTEAFF. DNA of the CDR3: TGCAGCGTTGGCGGGACAGTTTTCACTGAAGCTTTCTTT.